In this sample, the clone carrying this T cell receptor (beta chain) turned up a few times. The data were taken from a study of T cells after yellow fever vaccination. V gave up 5 bases and J gave up 5 bases, with 22 bases separating them. CDR1 DFQATT and CDR2 SNEGSKA come from the germline V gene (reference sequence). The CDR3 sequence is 16 residues long. MiXCR, applied by TCRdb to the 5' RACE reads, yields one record per CDR3 protein. The sample lists about 170,000 distinct CDR3 sequences; approximately 10% were seen once. Sequenced material: CD8+ T cells sorted from PBMCs, taken 15 days after the yellow fever booster vaccination. The V call is TRBV20-1, the J call TRBJ2-1; possibly TRBD1 for D (5 bases). This TCR was recovered from a man aged 18 to 29 who received the YFV17D yellow fever vaccine. CDR3 loop: CSAWPPEIDSNNEQFF. The CDR3 bases are TGCAGTGCTTGGCCCCCCGAAATCGACAGCAACAATGAGCAGTTCTTC.